The 27 T cell receptor beta chains listed next were all sequenced from one sample in a study of T cell responses to AZD1222 COVID-19 vaccine. The protocol was immunoSEQ multiplex PCR, while the TCRdb copy is restricted to in-frame clones and leaves out a portion. The table shows 150,000 to 200,000 clones, with just over 85% occurring only once. The input for sequencing was peripheral blood, taken 28 days after the second AZD1222 dose. The receptors here all came from an adult who received the AZD1222 COVID-19 vaccine.

The J gene is TRBJ1-3, the V gene TRBV4-3; possible D gene TRBD1, 5 bases. The CDR3 length is 16 residues. V was pared by 3 bases and J by 0 bases, with 12 bases between. Germline V gene lookup returns CDR1 LGHNA and CDR2 YSLEER. DNA for the CDR3: TGCGCCAGCAGCCAGATGGGGGATCCCTCTGGAAACACCATATATTTT. Residues: CASSQMGDPSGNTIYF.

This clone occurred a few times. The genes are TRBV5-5 and TRBJ2-1; no firm D call. The V gene's germline CDR1 is SGHKS and CDR2 YYEKEE (reference sequence). The V gene lost 2 bases and the J gene lost 1 base, with 7 bases spanning the gap. The CDR3 loop spans 14 amino acids. In DNA form, the CDR3 reads TGTGCCAGCAGCTTAGACCCTTCCTACAATGAGCAGTTCTTC. It codes for CASSLDPSYNEQFF.

The chain has TRBV29-1 and TRBJ1-3, with D hard to call. The length of the CDR3 is 13 residues. V shed 8 bases and J shed 2 bases, with 13 bases lying between them. The germline V gene has CDR1 SQVTM and CDR2 ANQGSEA. The CDR3 DNA follows: TGCAGCTATGGATCCCAGGCTGGAAACACCATATATTTT. Its protein product is CSYGSQAGNTIYF.

The chain is built from TRBV6-1 and TRBJ2-7; 8 bases fit TRBD1. This CDR3 is 16 amino acids long. After removal of 0 bases from V and 0 bases from J, the junction contained 4 bases not matched to a gene. Germline V lookup: CDR1 MNHNS, CDR2 SASEGT. The CDR3 coding sequence is TGTGCCAGCAGTGAAGCGGGAACAGGGGGCTCCTACGAGCAGTACTTC. This sequence encodes CASSEAGTGGSYEQYF.

This rearrangement joins TRBV7-3 to TRBJ1-3, with D tentatively TRBD1 (5 bases). This CDR3 region has 16 residues. The germline V and J ends were trimmed by 3 bases and 4 bases, with 16 bases remaining between them. The germline gives CDR1 SGHTA, CDR2 FQGTGA. The CDR3 is CASSLGGPVQGNTIYF. The CDR3 DNA reads TGTGCCAGCAGCTTGGGGGGACCGGTGCAAGGAAACACCATATATTTT.

The genes are TRBV7-2 and TRBJ2-5, with 7 positions matching TRBD1. Germline CDR1 and CDR2: SGHTA and FQGNSA. V lost 2 bases and J lost 4; bases outside the gene matches: 4. This CDR3 spans 14 amino acids. CDR3: CASSLQRGRETQYF. The DNA of the CDR3 is TGTGCCAGCAGCTTACAAAGGGGGCGAGAGACCCAGTACTTC.

Regarding this clone: Other DNA sequences from this sample encode an identical CDR3 as well. In DNA, the CDR3 is TGCAGCGTGGGACAGGGGAACACTGAAGCTTTCTTT. Translating it yields CSVGQGNTEAFF. The chain carries TRBV29-1 and TRBJ1-1; 9 positions agree with TRBD1. This CDR3 spans 12 amino acids. V lost 6 bases to trimming and J lost 1 base; unmatched junction nucleotides: 0. Germline-derived CDR1 and CDR2 are SQVTM and ANQGSEA.

The J gene is TRBJ1-2, the V gene TRBV3-1 (or the pseudogene TRBV3-2), with D tentatively TRBD1 (6 bases). The ends were cut back, 5 bases at V and 3 bases at J, with 22 bases in the middle. Germline assignment: CDR1 LGHDT and CDR2 YNNKEL (reference sequence). The CDR3 extends over 17 amino acids. The chain's CDR3 is CASSVRGAGMSYYGYTF. The CDR3 region has the DNA TGTGCCAGCAGCGTACGGGGGGCAGGGATGAGTTACTATGGCTACACCTTC.

The chain couples TRBV27 to TRBJ2-7; 9 positions agree with TRBD1. This CDR3 has 15 residues. Germline V CDR1 and CDR2: MNHEY, SMNVEV (reference sequence). V gave up 8 bases and J gave up 2 bases; unmatched junction bases: 10. The CDR3 region is CASSATGTGTYEQYF. Written as DNA, the CDR3 is TGTGCCAGCTCCGCTACCGGGACAGGGACCTACGAGCAGTACTTC.

The chain joins TRBV6-6 to TRBJ1-1; D gene ambiguous. This CDR3 spans 13 amino acids. V was shortened by 4 bases and J by 4 bases, with 10 bases between the two germline ends. Germline V CDR1 and CDR2: MNHNY, SVGAGI (reference sequence). The CDR3 sequence: CASSFPATTEAFF. CDR3 bases: TGTGCCAGCAGTTTTCCGGCGACCACTGAAGCTTTCTTT.

The V call is TRBV19, the J call TRBJ2-1; 10 bases line up with TRBD2. The CDR3 is 16 residues long. The germline CDR1 and CDR2 sequences are LNHDA and SQIVND (reference sequence). Trimming removed 0 bases from V and 7 bases from J; junction bases left unmatched: 6. The CDR3 here is CASSIDRSGGANEQFF. CDR3 DNA: TGTGCCAGTAGTATAGATCGGAGCGGGGGGGCAAATGAGCAGTTCTTC.

The rearrangement joins TRBV28 to TRBJ2-5; TRBD1 matches 7 bases. The trim removed 4 bases at V and 2 bases at J, leaving 7 bases unmatched. CDR3 length: 15 amino acids. Germline V gene lookup returns CDR1 MDHEN and CDR2 SYDVKM. For the CDR3, the DNA is TGTGCCAGCAGTTGGAGTACGACAGGGCAAGAGACCCAGTACTTC. It yields the protein CASSWSTTGQETQYF.

The CDR3 spells CASSLAGTGADQPQHF. As DNA, the CDR3 is TGTGCCAGCAGCTTGGCCGGGACAGGGGCAGATCAGCCCCAGCATTTT. The chain joins TRBV5-8 to TRBJ1-5, with TRBD1 identical over 10 bases. The J segment lost 5 bases and the V segment lost 0 bases, leaving 5 bases of the junction unmatched. Germline V gene data show CDR1 as SGHTS and CDR2 as YDEGEE. This CDR3 is 16 amino acids long.

The chain couples TRBV2 to TRBJ2-7; 9 bases are shared with TRBD1. Germline trimming cut 0 bases from V and 1 base from J; bases unmatched to any gene: 4. CDR3 length: 16 amino acids. Germline-derived CDR1 and CDR2 are SNHLY and FYNNEI. In DNA form, the CDR3 reads TGTGCCAGCAGTGAAGCGCTAGGGACAGGGTCCTACGAGCAGTACTTC. Translated, it gives CASSEALGTGSYEQYF.

V gene TRBV7-8 combines with J gene TRBJ2-3, with D possibly TRBD1 on 6 matching bases. The CDR3 contains 16 residues. Trimming left V 4 bases short and J 1 base short, with 15 bases between. Germline CDR1 and CDR2: SGHVS and FQNEAQ. The CDR3 bases are TGTGCCAGCAGCTCCGACAGGTTGGGGGGCACAGATACGCAGTATTTT. The encoded protein is CASSSDRLGGTDTQYF.

The V call is TRBV5-4, the J call TRBJ2-2; D is ambiguous. Germline CDR1 and CDR2: SGHNT and YYREEE (reference sequence). Trimming shortened V by 2 bases and J by 6 bases, and 8 bases separated the two germline ends. The CDR3 covers 13 residues. This CDR3 reads CASSFAGPGELFF. CDR3 nucleotides: TGTGCCAGCAGCTTCGCAGGCCCCGGGGAGCTGTTTTTT.

In this sample, this clone turned up once. The J gene is TRBJ1-4, the V gene TRBV7-2; 10 bases align to TRBD1. Looked up from germline, CDR1 is SGHTA and CDR2 is FQGNSA. There are 14 residues in the CDR3. Losses at the gene ends were 4 bases for V and 8 bases for J; bases not matched to a gene: 4. The CDR3 nucleotides are TGTGCCAGCAGCTCCGACAGGGGGCTGGAAAAACTGTTTTTT. Translated, it gives CASSSDRGLEKLFF.

This clone appeared once. The gene calls are TRBV5-6 and TRBJ2-7, with D possibly TRBD1 on 6 matching bases. The V and J ends lost 2 bases and 4 bases respectively, with 10 bases between them. The CDR3 sequence is 13 residues long. Germline V lookup: CDR1 SGHDT, CDR2 YYEEEE. The CDR3 DNA is TGTGCCAGCAGCTTCAACAGGGTATACGAGCAGTACTTC. Translation: CASSFNRVYEQYF.

This chain uses TRBV7-2 with TRBJ2-2; 11 bases are shared with TRBD2. V dropped 4 bases and J dropped 7; count of bases not matched to a gene: 11. This CDR3 has 17 residues. Germline V gene data show CDR1 as SGHTA and CDR2 as FQGNSA. CDR3 sequence (DNA): TGTGCCAGCAGCTCTACCATAGCGGGGGGGCCAGGCGGGGAGCTGTTTTTT. It specifies CASSSTIAGGPGGELFF.

The CDR3: CATSPPRGTPNYGYTF. The CDR3 DNA follows: TGTGCCACCAGCCCTCCGCGGGGGACCCCTAACTATGGCTACACCTTC. The chain has TRBV15 and TRBJ1-2; D may be TRBD1 (5 bases). With 5 bases removed from V and 0 bases from J, the gap between germline ends came to 16 bases. The germline gives CDR1 LNHNV, CDR2 YYDKDF (reference sequence). CDR3 size: 16 residues. The variable domain in full, with the rest retrieved from reference TRBV15 and TRBJ1-2, is DAMVIQNPRYQVTQFGKPVTLSCSQTLNHNVMYWYQQKSSQAPKLLFHYYDKDFNNEADTPDNFQSRRPNTSFCFLDIRSPGLGDTAMYLCATSPPRGTPNYGYTFGSGTRLTVV.

The J gene is TRBJ1-1, the V gene TRBV5-1; a weak D match, TRBD1 (5 bases). The germline CDR1 and CDR2 sequences are SGHRS and YFSETQ. Between the trimmed V and J ends, which lost 3 bases and 0 bases, there was a span of 15 bases. The length of the CDR3 is 16 residues. Here the CDR3 reads CASSWGWGGVNTEAFF. CDR3 sequence (DNA): TGCGCCAGCAGCTGGGGGTGGGGCGGAGTGAACACTGAAGCTTTCTTT.

The J gene is TRBJ2-1, the V gene TRBV5-1, with TRBD2 matching 15 bases. After removal of 4 bases from V and 9 bases from J, the junction contained 5 bases not matched to a gene. Germline loops: CDR1 SGHRS, CDR2 YFSETQ. The CDR3 covers 15 residues. CDR3 amino acids: CASSPGLAGGVEQFF. CDR3 coding DNA: TGCGCCAGCAGCCCGGGACTAGCGGGGGGTGTTGAGCAGTTCTTC.

The gene calls are TRBV19 and TRBJ2-1, with a possible D match to TRBD2 (6 bases). V was trimmed by 3 bases and J by 0 bases, leaving 15 bases between them. The CDR3 is made up of 17 amino acids. Germline V lookup: CDR1 LNHDA, CDR2 SQIVND (reference sequence). This CDR3 is CASSIPRGSSSYNEQFF. CDR3 DNA: TGTGCCAGTAGTATCCCCCGGGGGTCTAGCTCCTACAATGAGCAGTTCTTC.

The chain couples TRBV7-2 to TRBJ2-3; TRBD2 aligns across 9 bases. CDR3 size: 16 residues. Unmatched junction bases numbered 8, after V lost 5 bases and J lost 2 bases. Germline-derived CDR1 and CDR2 are SGHTA and FQGNSA. This chain's CDR3 is CASSLQSGGPTDTQYF. In nucleotides, the CDR3 is TGTGCCAGCAGCCTCCAAAGCGGGGGGCCCACAGATACGCAGTATTTT.

The genes are TRBV18 and TRBJ1-1, with D tentatively TRBD1 (6 bases). CDR3 size: 16 residues. The germline V gene has CDR1 KGHSH and CDR2 LQKENI. Trimming removed 3 bases from V and 0 bases from J, with 14 bases in between. The DNA for the CDR3 is TGTGCCAGCTCACCCCGCACAGGGAGTTTGAACACTGAAGCTTTCTTT. The encoded protein is CASSPRTGSLNTEAFF.

CDR3 sequence: CASSLMTGQPQHF. As DNA, the CDR3 is TGTGCCAGCAGCTTAATGACCGGGCAGCCCCAGCATTTT. The chain recombines TRBV7-8 with TRBJ1-5; D is unresolved. Trimming took off 2 bases at V and 7 bases at J, with 9 bases between the two ends. The CDR3 runs to 13 residues. Germline V gene lookup returns CDR1 SGHVS and CDR2 FQNEAQ.

The V gene is TRBV25-1, the J gene TRBJ1-1, with D tentatively TRBD1 (5 bases). The V and J ends lost 3 bases and 3 bases respectively, with 11 bases between them. From germline, CDR1 is MGHDK and CDR2 SYGVNS. CDR3 length equals 14 residues. In DNA form, the CDR3 reads TGTGCCAGCAGTGAGTCTTGGGGGTACACTGAAGCTTTCTTT. This encodes CASSESWGYTEAFF.